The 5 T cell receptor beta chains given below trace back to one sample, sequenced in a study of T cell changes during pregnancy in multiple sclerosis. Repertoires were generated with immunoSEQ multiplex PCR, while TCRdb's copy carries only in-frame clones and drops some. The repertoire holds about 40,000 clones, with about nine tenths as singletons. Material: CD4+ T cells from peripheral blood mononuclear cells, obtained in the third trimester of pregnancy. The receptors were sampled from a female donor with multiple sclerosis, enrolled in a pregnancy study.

The CDR3 coding sequence is TGTGCCAGCAGCTTATCCACTAGCGGGAGAGCAAGGTCCGCGGATGAGCAGTTCTTC. Translating it yields CASSLSTSGRARSADEQFF. This sequence joins TRBV7-9 and TRBJ2-1; 11 bases agree with TRBD2. Germline trimming cut 2 bases from V and 8 bases from J; bases unmatched to any gene: 17. Germline V lookup: CDR1 SEHNR, CDR2 FQNEAQ (reference sequence). This CDR3 is built from 19 residues.

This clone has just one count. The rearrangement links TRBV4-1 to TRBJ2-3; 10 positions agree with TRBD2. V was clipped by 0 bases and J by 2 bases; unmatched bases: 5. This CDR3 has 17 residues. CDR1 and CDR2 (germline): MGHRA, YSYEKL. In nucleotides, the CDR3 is TGCGCCAGCAGCCAAGATCGTAGCGGGAGGCCCACAGATACGCAGTATTTT. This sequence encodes CASSQDRSGRPTDTQYF.

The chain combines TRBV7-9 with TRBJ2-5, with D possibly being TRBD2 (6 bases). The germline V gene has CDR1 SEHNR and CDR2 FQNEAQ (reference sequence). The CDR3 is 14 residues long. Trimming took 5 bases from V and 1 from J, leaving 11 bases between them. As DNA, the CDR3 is TGTGCCAGCAGCCTGCCGGGGGTCCAAGAGACCCAGTACTTC. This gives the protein CASSLPGVQETQYF. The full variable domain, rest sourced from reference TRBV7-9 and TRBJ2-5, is DTGVSQNPRHKITKRGQNVTFRCDPISEHNRLYWYRQTLGQGPEFLTYFQNEAQLEKSRLLSDRFSAERPKGSFSTLEIQRTEQGDSAMYLCASSLPGVQETQYFGPGTRLLVL.

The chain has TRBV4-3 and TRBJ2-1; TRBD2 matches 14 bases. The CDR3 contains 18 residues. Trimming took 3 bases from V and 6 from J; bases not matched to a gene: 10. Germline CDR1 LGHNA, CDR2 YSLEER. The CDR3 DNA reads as TGCGCCAGCAGCCAGGCTGGAACGGGACTAGCGGGAGCCAATGAGCAGTTCTTC. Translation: CASSQAGTGLAGANEQFF.

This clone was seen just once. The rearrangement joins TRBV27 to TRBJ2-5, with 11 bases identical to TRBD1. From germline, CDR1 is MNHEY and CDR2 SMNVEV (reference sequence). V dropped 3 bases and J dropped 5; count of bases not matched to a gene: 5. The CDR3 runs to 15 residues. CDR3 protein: CASSFGQGARETQYF. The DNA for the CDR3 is TGTGCCAGCAGTTTCGGACAGGGGGCGCGGGAGACCCAGTACTTC.